This T cell receptor (beta chain) was captured in a study of T cell responses to AZD1222 COVID-19 vaccine. Study-wide findings and caveats: Researchers report vaccine-associated CD4 TCRs spanning spike, with dominance at 160-218 and 743-854.

TCRdb's table, derived via immunoSEQ multiplex PCR, lists solely in-frame clones and lacks some. Among about 89,000 clones, about 90% were seen once, and the ten largest hold less than 5.5%. Concerning this clone: What it binds is not known.

V lost 9 bases to trimming and J lost 2 bases, with 12 bases between them. Germline assignment: CDR1 KGHDR and CDR2 SFDVKD. This CDR3 has 13 amino acids. The receptor's source is an adult in good health. The rearrangement joins TRBV24-1 to TRBJ2-5; D might be TRBD2 (5 bases). The input for sequencing was peripheral blood, taken on day 0 of MenACWY control vaccination. In DNA form, the CDR3 reads TGTGCCACCCGGCGGAGGACTCAAGAGACCCAGTACTTC. Protein product: CATRRRTQETQYF.